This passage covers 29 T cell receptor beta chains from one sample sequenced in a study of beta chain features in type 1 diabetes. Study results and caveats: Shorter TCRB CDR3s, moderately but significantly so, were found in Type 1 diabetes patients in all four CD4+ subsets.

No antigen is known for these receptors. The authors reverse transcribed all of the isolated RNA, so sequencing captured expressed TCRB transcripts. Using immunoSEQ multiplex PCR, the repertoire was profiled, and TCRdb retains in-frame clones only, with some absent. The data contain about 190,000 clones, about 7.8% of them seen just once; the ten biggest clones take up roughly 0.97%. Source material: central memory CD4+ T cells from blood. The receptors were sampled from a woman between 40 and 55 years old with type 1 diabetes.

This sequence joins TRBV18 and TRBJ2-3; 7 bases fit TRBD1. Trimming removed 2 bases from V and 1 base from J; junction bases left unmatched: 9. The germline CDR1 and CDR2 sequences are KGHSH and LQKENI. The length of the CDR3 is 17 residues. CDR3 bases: TGTGCCAGCTCACCAGATCGGCTCCAGGGGGGCACAGATACGCAGTATTTT. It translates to CASSPDRLQGGTDTQYF.

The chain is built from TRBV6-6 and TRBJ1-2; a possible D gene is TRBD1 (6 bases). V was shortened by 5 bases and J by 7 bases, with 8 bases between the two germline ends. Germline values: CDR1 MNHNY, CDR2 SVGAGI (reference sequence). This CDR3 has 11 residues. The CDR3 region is CASSTGSGYTF. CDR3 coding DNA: TGTGCCAGCAGTACAGGGTCTGGCTACACCTTC.

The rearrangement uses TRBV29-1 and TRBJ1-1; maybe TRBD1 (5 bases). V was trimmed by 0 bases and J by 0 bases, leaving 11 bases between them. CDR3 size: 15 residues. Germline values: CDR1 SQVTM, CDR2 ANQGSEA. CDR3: CSVEDLRTMNTEAFF. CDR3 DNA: TGCAGCGTTGAAGATCTTCGGACAATGAACACTGAAGCTTTCTTT.

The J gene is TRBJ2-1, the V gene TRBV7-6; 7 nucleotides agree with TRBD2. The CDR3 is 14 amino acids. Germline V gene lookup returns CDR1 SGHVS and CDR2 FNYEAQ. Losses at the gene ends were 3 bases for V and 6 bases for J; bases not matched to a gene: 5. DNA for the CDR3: TGTGCCAGCAGCTTCGGGGACTACTTCAATGAGCAGTTCTTC. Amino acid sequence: CASSFGDYFNEQFF.

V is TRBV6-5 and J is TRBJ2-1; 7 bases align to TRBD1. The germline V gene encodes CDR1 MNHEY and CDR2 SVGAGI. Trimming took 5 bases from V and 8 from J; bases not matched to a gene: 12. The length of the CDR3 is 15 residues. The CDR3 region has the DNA TGTGCCAGCAGTCTACAGGGGTCTGTGGGGGATGAGCAGTTCTTC. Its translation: CASSLQGSVGDEQFF.

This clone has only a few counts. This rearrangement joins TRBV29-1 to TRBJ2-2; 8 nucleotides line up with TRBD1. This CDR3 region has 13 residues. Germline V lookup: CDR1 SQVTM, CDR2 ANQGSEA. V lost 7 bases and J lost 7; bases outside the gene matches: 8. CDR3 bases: TGCAGCGGGACCGGACAGGGTGGCGGGGAGCTGTTTTTT. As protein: CSGTGQGGGELFF.

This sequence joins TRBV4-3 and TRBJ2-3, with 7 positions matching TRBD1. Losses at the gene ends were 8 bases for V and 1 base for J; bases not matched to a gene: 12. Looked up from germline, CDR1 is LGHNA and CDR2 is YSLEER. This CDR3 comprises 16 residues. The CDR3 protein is CASGDSGAYGTDTQYF. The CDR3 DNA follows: TGCGCCAGCGGGGACAGTGGAGCTTATGGCACAGATACGCAGTATTTT.

DNA of the CDR3: TGTGCCTGGAGCGGCAACAGGGTTAAACTGTTTTTT. It translates to CAWSGNRVKLFF. V usage is TRBV30 and J usage is TRBJ1-4; TRBD1 is a possible D gene (6 bases). Germline values: CDR1 GTSNPN, CDR2 SVGIG (reference sequence). The CDR3 length is 12 residues. Deletions cut 3 bases from V and 11 bases from J, with 13 bases between.

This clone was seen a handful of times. The chain's CDR3 is CASSETGNEAFF. The CDR3 bases are TGTGCCAGCAGTGAGACCGGGAATGAAGCTTTCTTT. The chain uses TRBV2 and TRBJ1-1; D unclear. V lost 3 bases and J lost 7, with 9 bases in between. Germline CDR1 SNHLY, CDR2 FYNNEI. This CDR3 comprises 12 residues.

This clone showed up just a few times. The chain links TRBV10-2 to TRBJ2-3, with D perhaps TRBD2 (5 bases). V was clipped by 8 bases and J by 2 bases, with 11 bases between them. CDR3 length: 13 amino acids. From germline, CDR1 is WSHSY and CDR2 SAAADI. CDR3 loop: CASGELATDTQYF. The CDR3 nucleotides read TGCGCCAGCGGCGAGCTAGCCACAGATACGCAGTATTTT.

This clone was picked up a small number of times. CDR3 in amino acids: CASSLNRAGDGYTF. The CDR3 DNA sequence: TGTGCCAGCAGCCTCAACCGCGCGGGCGATGGCTACACCTTC. The chain recombines TRBV7-8 with TRBJ1-2; D ambiguous. The CDR3 spans 14 residues. V was trimmed by 5 bases and J by 6 bases, leaving 16 bases between them. Germline V CDR1 and CDR2: SGHVS, FQNEAQ.

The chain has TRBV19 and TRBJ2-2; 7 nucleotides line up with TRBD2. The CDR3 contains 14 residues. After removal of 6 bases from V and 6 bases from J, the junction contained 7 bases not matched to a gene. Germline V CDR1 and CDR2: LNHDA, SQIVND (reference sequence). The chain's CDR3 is CASRLTSIAGELFF. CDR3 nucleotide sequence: TGTGCCAGTAGGTTGACTAGCATAGCCGGGGAGCTGTTTTTT. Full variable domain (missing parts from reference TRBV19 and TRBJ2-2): DGGITQSPKYLFRKEGQNVTLSCEQNLNHDAMYWYRQDPGQGLRLIYYSQIVNDFQKGDIAEGYSVSREKKESFPLTVTSAQKNPTAFYLCASRLTSIAGELFFGEGSRLTVL.

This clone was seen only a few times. The CDR3 sequence is CASSPSGMSNEKLFF. In nucleotides, the CDR3 is TGTGCCAGCAGCCCGAGCGGTATGAGTAATGAAAAACTGTTTTTT. The genes are TRBV14 and TRBJ1-4; D is ambiguous. The CDR3 totals 15 residues. CDR1 and CDR2 (germline): SGHDN, FVKESK. V dropped 4 bases and J dropped 4 bases, with 13 bases sitting between them. The full variable domain, its missing parts supplied by reference TRBV14 and TRBJ1-4, is EAGVTQFPSHSVIEKGQTVTLRCDPISGHDNLYWYRRVMGKEIKFLLHFVKESKQDESGMPNNRFLAERTGGTYSTLKVQPAELEDSGVYFCASSPSGMSNEKLFFGSGTQLSVL.

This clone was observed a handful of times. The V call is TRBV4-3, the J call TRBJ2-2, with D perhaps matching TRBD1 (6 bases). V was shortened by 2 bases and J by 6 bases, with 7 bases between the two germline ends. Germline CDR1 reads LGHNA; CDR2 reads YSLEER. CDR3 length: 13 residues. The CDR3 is CASSQQGPGELFF. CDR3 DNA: TGCGCCAGCAGCCAACAGGGGCCCGGGGAGCTGTTTTTT.

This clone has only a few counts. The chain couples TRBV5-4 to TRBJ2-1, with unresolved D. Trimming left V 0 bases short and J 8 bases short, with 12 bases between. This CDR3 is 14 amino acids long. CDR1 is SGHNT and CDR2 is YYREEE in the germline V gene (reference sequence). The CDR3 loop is CASSLEGSSDEQFF. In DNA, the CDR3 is TGTGCCAGCAGCTTGGAAGGTAGCTCGGATGAGCAGTTCTTC.

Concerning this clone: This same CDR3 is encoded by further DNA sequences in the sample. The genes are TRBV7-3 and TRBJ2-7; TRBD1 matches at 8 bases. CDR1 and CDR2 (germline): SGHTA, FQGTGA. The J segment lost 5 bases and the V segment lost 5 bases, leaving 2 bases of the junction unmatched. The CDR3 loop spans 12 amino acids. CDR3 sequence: CASSPTGDEQYF. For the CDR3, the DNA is TGTGCCAGCAGCCCGACAGGGGACGAGCAGTACTTC.

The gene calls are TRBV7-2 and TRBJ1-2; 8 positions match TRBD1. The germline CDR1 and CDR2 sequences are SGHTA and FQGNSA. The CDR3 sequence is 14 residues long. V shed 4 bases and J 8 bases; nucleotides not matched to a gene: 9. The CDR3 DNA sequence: TGTGCCAGCAGCTCGCGGGACAGGCGCGGAGGCTACACCTTC. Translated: CASSSRDRRGGYTF.

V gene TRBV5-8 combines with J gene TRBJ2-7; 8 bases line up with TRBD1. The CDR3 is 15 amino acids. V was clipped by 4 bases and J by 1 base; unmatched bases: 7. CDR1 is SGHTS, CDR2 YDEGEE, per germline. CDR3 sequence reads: CASSGGTGGSYEQYF. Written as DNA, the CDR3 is TGTGCCAGCAGCGGCGGGACAGGCGGATCCTACGAGCAGTACTTC.

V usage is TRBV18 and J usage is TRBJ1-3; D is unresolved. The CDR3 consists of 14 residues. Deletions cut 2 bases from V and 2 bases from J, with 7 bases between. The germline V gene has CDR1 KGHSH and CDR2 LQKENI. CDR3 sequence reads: CASSPSGTGNTIYF. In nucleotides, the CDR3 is TGTGCCAGCTCACCAAGCGGGACTGGAAACACCATATATTTT.

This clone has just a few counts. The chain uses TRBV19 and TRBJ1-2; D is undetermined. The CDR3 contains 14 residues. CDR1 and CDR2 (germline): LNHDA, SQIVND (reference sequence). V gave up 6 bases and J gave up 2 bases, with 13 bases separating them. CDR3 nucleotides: TGTGCCAGTAGCCCTCGGGGAAAAAACTATGGCTACACCTTC. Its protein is CASSPRGKNYGYTF. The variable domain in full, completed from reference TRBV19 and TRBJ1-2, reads DGGITQSPKYLFRKEGQNVTLSCEQNLNHDAMYWYRQDPGQGLRLIYYSQIVNDFQKGDIAEGYSVSREKKESFPLTVTSAQKNPTAFYLCASSPRGKNYGYTFGSGTRLTVV.

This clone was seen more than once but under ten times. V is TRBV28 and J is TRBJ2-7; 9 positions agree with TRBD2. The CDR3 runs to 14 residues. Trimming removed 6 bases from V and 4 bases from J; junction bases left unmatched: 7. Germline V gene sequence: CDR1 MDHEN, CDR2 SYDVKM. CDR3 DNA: TGTGCCAGCAGCTGGCGGGGGGGCTTGTACGAGCAGTACTTC. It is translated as CASSWRGGLYEQYF.

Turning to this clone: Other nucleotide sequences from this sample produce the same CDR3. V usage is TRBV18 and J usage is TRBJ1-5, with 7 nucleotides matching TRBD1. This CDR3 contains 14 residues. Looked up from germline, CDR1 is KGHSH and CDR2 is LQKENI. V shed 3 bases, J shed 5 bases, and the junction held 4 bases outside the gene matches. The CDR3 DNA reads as TGTGCCAGCTCACCCCTGCAGGGGGATCAGCCCCAGCATTTT. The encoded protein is CASSPLQGDQPQHF.

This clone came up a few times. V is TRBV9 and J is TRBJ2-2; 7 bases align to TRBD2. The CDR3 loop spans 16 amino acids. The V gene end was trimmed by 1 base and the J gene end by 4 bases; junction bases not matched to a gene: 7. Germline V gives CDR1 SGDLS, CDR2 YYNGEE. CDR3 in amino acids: CASSVPAGGSTGELFF. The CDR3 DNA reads TGTGCCAGCAGCGTACCGGCTGGCGGGAGCACCGGGGAGCTGTTTTTT.

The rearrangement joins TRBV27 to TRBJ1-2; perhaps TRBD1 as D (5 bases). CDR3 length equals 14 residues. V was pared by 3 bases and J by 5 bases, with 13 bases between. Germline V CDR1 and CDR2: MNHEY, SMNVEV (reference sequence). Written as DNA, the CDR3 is TGTGCCAGCAGTTTCAAGGTGGAGGGGTATGGCTACACCTTC. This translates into CASSFKVEGYGYTF.

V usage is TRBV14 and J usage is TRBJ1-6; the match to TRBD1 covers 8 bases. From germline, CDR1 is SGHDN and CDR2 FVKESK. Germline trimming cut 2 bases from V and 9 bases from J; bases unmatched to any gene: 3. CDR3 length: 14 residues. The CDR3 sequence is CASSQLRGLSPLHF. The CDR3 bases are TGTGCCAGCAGCCAACTCAGGGGGCTTTCACCCCTCCACTTT.

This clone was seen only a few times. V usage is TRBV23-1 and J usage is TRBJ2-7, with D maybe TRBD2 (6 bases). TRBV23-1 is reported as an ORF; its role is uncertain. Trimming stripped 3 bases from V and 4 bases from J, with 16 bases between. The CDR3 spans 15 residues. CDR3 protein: CASSHLTSRAYEQYF. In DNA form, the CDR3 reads TGCGCCAGCAGTCACCTAACTAGCAGAGCTTACGAGCAGTACTTC.

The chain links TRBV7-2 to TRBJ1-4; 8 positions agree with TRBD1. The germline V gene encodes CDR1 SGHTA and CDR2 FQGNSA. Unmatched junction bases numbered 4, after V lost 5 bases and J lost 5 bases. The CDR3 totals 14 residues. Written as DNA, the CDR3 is TGTGCCAGCAGCCGACGGGACAGGAATGAAAAACTGTTTTTT. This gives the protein CASSRRDRNEKLFF.

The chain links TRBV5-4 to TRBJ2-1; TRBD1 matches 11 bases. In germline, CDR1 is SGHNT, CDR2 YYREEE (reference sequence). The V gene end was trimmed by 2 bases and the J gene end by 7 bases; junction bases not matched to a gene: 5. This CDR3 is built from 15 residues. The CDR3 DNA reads TGTGCCAGCAGCTTAGGACAGGGGGCTGAGAATGAGCAGTTCTTC. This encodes CASSLGQGAENEQFF.

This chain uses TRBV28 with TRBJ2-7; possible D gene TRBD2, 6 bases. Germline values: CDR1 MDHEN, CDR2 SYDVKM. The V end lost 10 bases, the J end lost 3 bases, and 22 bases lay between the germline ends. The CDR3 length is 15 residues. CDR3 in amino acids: CATTDGGRSSYEQYF. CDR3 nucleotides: TGTGCCACCACCGACGGGGGTAGGAGTAGCTACGAGCAGTACTTC.